Shown below are 5 T cell receptor beta chains from a single sample sequenced in a study of response to subunit inactivated influenza vaccine. MiXCR, run by TCRdb on the RT-PCR reads, gives a single entry per CDR3 protein. This table has hundreds of thousands of distinct CDR3 sequences, around 25% appearing once. The sequences come from CD4+ T cells sorted from PBMCs, collected less than 6 days after vaccination. All receptors come from a man between 50 and 59 years old who received an inactivated influenza vaccine.

This clonotype has more than one count but fewer than ten. The genes are TRBV3-1 and TRBJ1-5, with a possible D match to TRBD1 (6 bases). The V end was cut by 3 bases, the J end by 10 bases, with 19 bases between. The germline CDR1 and CDR2 sequences are LGHDT and YNNKEL (reference sequence). This CDR3 is built from 15 residues. CDR3 in DNA: TGTGCCAGCAGCCAGGGGGCAGGTAACGTCCTACCCCAGCATTTT. Its protein product is CASSQGAGNVLPQHF. The full variable domain, its missing parts supplied by reference TRBV3-1 and TRBJ1-5, is DTAVSQTPKYLVTQMGNDKSIKCEQNLGHDTMYWYKQDSKKFLKIMFSYNNKELIINETVPNRFSPKSPDKAHLNLHINSLELGDSAVYFCASSQGAGNVLPQHFGDGTRLSIL.

This clonotype was detected only a few times. This rearrangement joins TRBV4-1 to TRBJ2-6; a possible D gene is TRBD1 (5 bases). V lost 0 bases to trimming and J lost 2 bases, with 8 bases between them. This CDR3 is 16 amino acids long. The V gene's germline CDR1 is MGHRA and CDR2 YSYEKL. The CDR3 region has the DNA TGCGCCAGCAGCCAAGATTGGGGCACTGGGGCCAACGTCCTGACTTTC. Its translation: CASSQDWGTGANVLTF.

This clonotype appeared once. Germline and junction disagree at one end, which may indicate a read error. V gene TRBV29-1 combines with J gene TRBJ1-1; D remains ambiguous. The CDR3 contains 11 residues. Germline CDR1 and CDR2: SQVTM and ANQGSEA. CDR3 loop: CSVGKNTEVFF. The CDR3 DNA is TGCAGCGTTGGGAAGAACACTGAAGTTTTCTTT.

V usage is TRBV29-1 and J usage is TRBJ2-5; D might be TRBD1 (6 bases). The CDR3 is 14 amino acids. Trimming pared 1 base from V and 4 bases from J, leaving 13 bases between. From germline, CDR1 is SQVTM and CDR2 ANQGSEA. CDR3 DNA sequence: TGCAGCGTTGAAGCCGCAGGGGTGTTAGAGACCCAGTACTTC. Encoded protein: CSVEAAGVLETQYF.

This clonotype was found a few times. V usage is TRBV7-9 and J usage is TRBJ1-4; D unclear. The V end lost 4 bases, the J end lost 5 bases, and 14 bases lay between the germline ends. The CDR3 is 15 amino acids. Germline V gene sequence: CDR1 SEHNR, CDR2 FQNEAQ (reference sequence). The DNA of the CDR3 is TGTGCCAGCAGCTCCCAGACGGCCCTGAATGAAAAACTGTTTTTT. Residues: CASSSQTALNEKLFF.